The 12 T cell receptor beta chains below come from one sample, sequenced in a study of shared clonotypes between healthy human individuals. Sequenced by immunoSEQ multiplex PCR; TCRdb stores in-frame clones only, minus some. Counted here are some 1.4 million clones, roughly 96% occurring once; the ten biggest clones make up over 1%. Sequencing was done on a sample of naive CD4+ T cells sorted from blood. Specified subset: CD45RA+ positively selected. All receptors derive from a man between 25 and 39 years old in good health.

J is TRBJ2-7 and V is TRBV11-2, with 14 nucleotides matching TRBD2. V gave up 5 bases and J gave up 0 bases; unmatched junction bases: 3. The length of the CDR3 is 16 residues. The germline CDR1 and CDR2 sequences are SGHAT and FQNNGV. DNA of the CDR3: TGTGCCAGCAGCCGACTAGCGGGAGGGCTCTCCTACGAGCAGTACTTC. This encodes CASSRLAGGLSYEQYF.

Written as DNA, the CDR3 is TGTGCCAGCAGTTTGGGTGGTCTCGGGAGGGGTAATGAGCAGTTCTTC. It codes for CASSLGGLGRGNEQFF. This rearrangement joins TRBV27 to TRBJ2-1; 8 bases fit TRBD2. The V segment lost 3 bases and the J segment 7 bases; nucleotides outside the gene matches: 11. The CDR3 loop spans 16 amino acids. Germline V gene lookup returns CDR1 MNHEY and CDR2 SMNVEV (reference sequence).

As concerns this clone: The sample holds other DNA sequences that translate to the same CDR3. The V gene is TRBV28, the J gene TRBJ2-7; TRBD1 is a possible D gene (6 bases). The V and J ends lost 2 bases and 2 bases respectively, with 10 bases between them. Germline V CDR1 and CDR2: MDHEN, SYDVKM. The CDR3 extends over 14 amino acids. CDR3: CASSLRQGTYEQYF. The CDR3 nucleotides read TGTGCCAGCAGTTTACGGCAGGGGACCTACGAGCAGTACTTC.

This clone has just one count. The rearrangement links TRBV6-1 to TRBJ1-1; no clear D. Trimming shortened V by 1 base and J by 9 bases, and 12 bases separated the two germline ends. From germline, CDR1 is MNHNS and CDR2 SASEGT. This CDR3 is 13 amino acids long. DNA of the CDR3: TGTGCCAGCAGTGAAGGAATGGTGTTGAAAGCTTTCTTT. Its protein product is CASSEGMVLKAFF.

The chain combines TRBV7-2 with TRBJ2-7; 13 bases agree with TRBD2. V was pared by 5 bases and J by 4 bases, with 8 bases of the junction left unmatched. This CDR3 has 16 residues. CDR1 is SGHTA and CDR2 is FQGNSA in the germline V gene. The CDR3 region is CASSRDWTSGSYEQYF. The CDR3, as DNA: TGTGCCAGCAGCCGGGACTGGACTAGCGGGAGTTACGAGCAGTACTTC.

This clone was observed once. The rearrangement links TRBV2 to TRBJ2-3; 7 bases match TRBD2. CDR3 size: 14 residues. The germline gives CDR1 SNHLY, CDR2 FYNNEI. The V gene end was trimmed by 8 bases and the J gene end by 2 bases; junction bases not matched to a gene: 7. Written as DNA, the CDR3 is TGTGCCAGCTCCCGGGACTATGTCACAGATACGCAGTATTTT. It codes for CASSRDYVTDTQYF.

The rearrangement joins TRBV28 to TRBJ1-2; perhaps TRBD1 as D (6 bases). Germline V gives CDR1 MDHEN, CDR2 SYDVKM. V was cut by 5 bases and J by 6 bases, with 13 bases left in between. The CDR3 spans 13 residues. CDR3 protein: CASSDSTGNGYTF. Written as DNA, the CDR3 is TGTGCCAGCAGTGATTCCACAGGGAATGGCTACACCTTC.

The chain has TRBV5-1 and TRBJ2-5, with D unclear. The germline gives CDR1 SGHRS, CDR2 YFSETQ. Trimming removed 5 bases from V and 5 bases from J, with 13 bases in between. The CDR3 is 13 amino acids. DNA of the CDR3: TGCGCCAGCAGATCCTCGGGTTTTGAGACCCAGTACTTC. Amino acid sequence: CASRSSGFETQYF.

In its sample, this clone was seen a few times. The chain recombines TRBV7-6 with TRBJ2-7; D uncertain. The CDR3 is 14 residues long. The V end lost 2 bases, the J end lost 5 bases, and 13 bases lay between the germline ends. In germline, CDR1 is SGHVS, CDR2 FNYEAQ. The CDR3 protein is CASSLLLIGNEQYF. Here the CDR3 DNA reads TGTGCCAGCAGCTTACTGTTGATAGGGAACGAGCAGTACTTC.

The chain recombines TRBV11-3 with TRBJ2-5; D is possibly TRBD1 or TRBD2 (6 bases each). The V end lost 5 bases, the J end lost 3 bases, and 16 bases lay between the germline ends. The CDR3 has 15 amino acids. Per germline, CDR1 SGHNT and CDR2 YENEEA. CDR3 sequence: CASSPGGGGKETQYF. The CDR3 DNA follows: TGTGCCAGCAGCCCGGGCGGAGGGGGGAAAGAGACCCAGTACTTC.

The rearrangement uses TRBV18 and TRBJ2-4; 9 bases are shared with TRBD1. V was clipped by 3 bases and J by 8 bases; unmatched bases: 5. The germline CDR1 and CDR2 sequences are KGHSH and LQKENI. This CDR3 spans 14 amino acids. CDR3 amino acids: CASSPTQGADIQYF. DNA for the CDR3: TGTGCCAGCTCACCTACACAGGGGGCAGACATTCAGTACTTC.

This chain connects TRBV7-3 to TRBJ2-5, with 7 nucleotides matching TRBD2. Germline V gives CDR1 SGHTA, CDR2 FQGTGA. Germline trimming cut 3 bases from V and 4 bases from J; bases unmatched to any gene: 8. This CDR3 contains 15 residues. The DNA of the CDR3 is TGTGCCAGCAGCTTGTTGGCGGGAGCGGTAGAGACCCAGTACTTC. It translates to CASSLLAGAVETQYF. Together with reference TRBV7-3 and TRBJ2-5, the CDR3 gives the full variable domain: GAGVSQTPSNKVTEKGKYVELRCDPISGHTALYWYRQSLGQGPEFLIYFQGTGAADDSGLPNDRFFAVRPEGSVSTLKIQRTERGDSAVYLCASSLLAGAVETQYFGPGTRLLVL.